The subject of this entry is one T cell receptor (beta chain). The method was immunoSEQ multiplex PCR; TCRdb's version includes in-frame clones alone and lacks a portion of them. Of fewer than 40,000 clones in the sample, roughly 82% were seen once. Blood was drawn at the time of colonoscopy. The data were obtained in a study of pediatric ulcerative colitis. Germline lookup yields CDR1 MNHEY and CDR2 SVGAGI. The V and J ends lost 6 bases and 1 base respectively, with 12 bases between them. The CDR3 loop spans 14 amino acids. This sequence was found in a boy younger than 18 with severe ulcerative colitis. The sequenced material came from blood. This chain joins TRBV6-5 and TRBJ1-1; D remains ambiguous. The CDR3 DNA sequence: TGTGCCAGCAGCCCAGGTTGGGCGAACACTGAAGCTTTCTTT. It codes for CASSPGWANTEAFF.